The sequence of this T cell receptor beta chain was determined in a study of CD8+ T cells in alopecia areata. Overall study context: The tofacitinib course ran for 6 to 18 months and was followed by 6 months off drug. Study conclusions and caveats: With tofacitinib ongoing, many expanded lesional clones persisted in both scalp and blood. In lesional scalp, particularly from alopecia totalis/universalis, clonality was higher than in normal scalp.

Noted treatment: oral pan-JAK inhibitor, 5-10 mg twice daily. Researchers took lesional scalp punch biopsies and peripheral blood from people who were alopecia areata patients. Trimming took 5 bases from V and 4 from J, leaving 14 bases between them. The CDR3 is made up of 14 amino acids. From germline, CDR1 is MNHNY and CDR2 SVGAGI (reference sequence). This clone was seen ten or more times. No antigen is known for it. RNA, once extracted, was reverse transcribed into cDNA for use as the sequencing template. Here immunoSEQ multiplex PCR was the method, and the copy in TCRdb shows in-frame clones only, minus some. The top ten hold over 10% of the sample, which has more than 150,000 clones, roughly 62% seen once.

The chain joins TRBV6-6 to TRBJ2-5; perhaps TRBD2 as D (6 bases). This receptor was taken from a human donor with alopecia areata. The material sequenced was CD8+ T cells sorted from blood, taken at week 24, from a patient treated with tofacitinib. The CDR3 nucleotides are TGTGCCAGCAGTAACGGGGGATGGGGAGAGACCCAGTACTTC. This translates into CASSNGGWGETQYF.